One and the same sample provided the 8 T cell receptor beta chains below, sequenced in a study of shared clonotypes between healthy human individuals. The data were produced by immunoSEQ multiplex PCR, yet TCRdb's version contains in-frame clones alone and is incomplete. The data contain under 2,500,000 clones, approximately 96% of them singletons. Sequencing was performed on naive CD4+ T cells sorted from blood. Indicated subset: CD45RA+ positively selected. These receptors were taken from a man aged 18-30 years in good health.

The CDR3 reads CSVGFEGSEQFF. As DNA, the CDR3 is TGCAGCGTTGGGTTTGAGGGTAGTGAGCAGTTCTTC. The rearrangement uses TRBV29-1 and TRBJ2-1; TRBD2 is a possible D gene (5 bases). Germline V gives CDR1 SQVTM, CDR2 ANQGSEA. V was trimmed by 4 bases and J by 9 bases, leaving 13 bases between them. The CDR3 length is 12 residues.

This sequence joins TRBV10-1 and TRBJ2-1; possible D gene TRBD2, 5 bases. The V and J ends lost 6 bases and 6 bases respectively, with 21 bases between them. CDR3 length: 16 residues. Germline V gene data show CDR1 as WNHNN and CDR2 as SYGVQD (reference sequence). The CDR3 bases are TGCGCCAGCAGGAGACTACTAGAAAGGGCTTCCAATGAGCAGTTCTTC. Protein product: CASRRLLERASNEQFF.

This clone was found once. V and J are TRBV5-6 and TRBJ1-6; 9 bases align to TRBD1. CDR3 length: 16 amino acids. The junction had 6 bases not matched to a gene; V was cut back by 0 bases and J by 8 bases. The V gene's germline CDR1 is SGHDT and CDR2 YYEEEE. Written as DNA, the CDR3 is TGTGCCAGCAGCTTGGAACAGGGGGCTCGAGATTCACCCCTCCACTTT. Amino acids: CASSLEQGARDSPLHF.

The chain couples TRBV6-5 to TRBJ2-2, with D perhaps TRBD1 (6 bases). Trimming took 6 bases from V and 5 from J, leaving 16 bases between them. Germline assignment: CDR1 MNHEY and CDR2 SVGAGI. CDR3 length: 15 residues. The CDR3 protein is CASRTGTLKTGELFF. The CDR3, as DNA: TGTGCCAGCAGAACCGGGACACTGAAAACCGGGGAGCTGTTTTTT.

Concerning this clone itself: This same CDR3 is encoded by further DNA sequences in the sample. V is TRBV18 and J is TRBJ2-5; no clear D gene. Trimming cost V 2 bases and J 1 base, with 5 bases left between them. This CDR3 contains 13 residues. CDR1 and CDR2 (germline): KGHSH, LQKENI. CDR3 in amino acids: CASSPGFQETQYF. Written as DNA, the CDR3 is TGTGCCAGCTCACCAGGTTTCCAAGAGACCCAGTACTTC.

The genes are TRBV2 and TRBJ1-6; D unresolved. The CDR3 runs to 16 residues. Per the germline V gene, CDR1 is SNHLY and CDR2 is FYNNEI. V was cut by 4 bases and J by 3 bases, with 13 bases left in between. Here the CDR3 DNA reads TGTGCCAGCAGTGTCGGAGCCCCGATCTATAATTCACCCCTCCACTTT. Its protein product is CASSVGAPIYNSPLHF.

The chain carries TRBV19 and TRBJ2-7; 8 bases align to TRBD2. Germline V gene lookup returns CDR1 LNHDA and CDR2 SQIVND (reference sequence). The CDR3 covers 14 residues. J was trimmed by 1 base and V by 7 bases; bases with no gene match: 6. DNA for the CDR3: TGTGCCAGTACCGATAGCGGGGTATCCTACGAGCAGTACTTC. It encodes CASTDSGVSYEQYF. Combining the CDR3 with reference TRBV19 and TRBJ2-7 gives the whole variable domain DGGITQSPKYLFRKEGQNVTLSCEQNLNHDAMYWYRQDPGQGLRLIYYSQIVNDFQKGDIAEGYSVSREKKESFPLTVTSAQKNPTAFYLCASTDSGVSYEQYFGPGTRLTVT.

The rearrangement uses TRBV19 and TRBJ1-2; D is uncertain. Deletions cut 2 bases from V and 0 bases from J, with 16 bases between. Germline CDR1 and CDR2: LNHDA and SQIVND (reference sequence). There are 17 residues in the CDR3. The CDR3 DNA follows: TGTGCCAGTAGTATATTCTTGCTGGCGGATTCTAACTATGGCTACACCTTC. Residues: CASSIFLLADSNYGYTF.